This entry lists 20 T cell receptor beta chains sequenced from one sample in a study of T cells after yellow fever vaccination. TCRdb reprocessed the 5' RACE reads via MiXCR and lists one record per CDR3 protein. The sample lists about 360,000 distinct CDR3 sequences, around 6.5% occurring once. Sequenced material: PBMCs, taken 5 days after the yellow fever booster vaccination. The receptors were sampled from a man younger than 40 who received the YFV17D yellow fever vaccine.

V usage is TRBV20-1 and J usage is TRBJ1-1; D is unresolved. Trimming took 0 bases from V and 6 from J, leaving 11 bases between them. Germline CDR1 is DFQATT and CDR2 is SNEGSKA (reference sequence). CDR3 length: 13 amino acids. The CDR3 DNA is TGCAGTGCTAGAGAAGGCGGGTTCGCTGAAGCTTTCTTT. Its translation: CSAREGGFAEAFF.

This clonotype was seen repeatedly, ten times or more. This rearrangement joins TRBV6-2 or TRBV6-3 to TRBJ1-1; D might be TRBD1 (6 bases). Trimming stripped 5 bases from V and 5 bases from J, with 12 bases between. The germline gives CDR1 MNHEY, CDR2 SVGEGT. CDR3 length equals 13 residues. The CDR3 protein is CASSQQGLTEAFF. The CDR3 DNA sequence: TGTGCCAGCAGTCAACAGGGTCTTACTGAAGCTTTCTTT.

This clonotype has ten or more counts. The rearrangement joins TRBV5-5 to TRBJ2-7, with TRBD2 matching over 14 bases. CDR1 SGHKS and CDR2 YYEKEE come from the germline V gene (reference sequence). Trimming took 1 base from V and 6 from J; bases not matched to a gene: 9. The CDR3 covers 17 residues. The CDR3 bases are TGTGCCAGCAGCTTGCTCGGGACTAGCGGGAGTTTTTCCGAGCAGTACTTC. As protein: CASSLLGTSGSFSEQYF.

This clonotype was observed a handful of times. The V and J genes are TRBV7-6 and TRBJ2-2, with TRBD2 matching over 11 bases. Germline V gives CDR1 SGHVS, CDR2 FNYEAQ. The CDR3 loop spans 15 amino acids. V gave up 5 bases and J gave up 10 bases; unmatched junction bases: 9. The chain's CDR3 is CASSPGTSGVAELFF. For the CDR3, the DNA is TGTGCCAGCAGCCCGGGGACTAGCGGAGTTGCGGAGCTGTTTTTT.

In its sample, this clonotype was seen a few times. V gene TRBV7-2 combines with J gene TRBJ2-7; D possibly uses TRBD1 or TRBD2 (6 bases each). V was shortened by 3 bases and J by 5 bases, with 17 bases between the two germline ends. Germline-derived CDR1 and CDR2 are SGHTA and FQGNSA. This CDR3 has 15 amino acids. For the CDR3, the DNA is TGTGCCAGCAGCTTTGGTTCGGGGGCTAGCCACGAGCAGTACTTC. Its translation: CASSFGSGASHEQYF.

This chain links TRBV20-1 with TRBJ1-5; the D is unclear. V was clipped by 7 bases and J by 5 bases, with 15 bases between them. Germline values: CDR1 DFQATT, CDR2 SNEGSKA (reference sequence). CDR3 length equals 13 residues. The CDR3 nucleotides are TGCAGTGTCAGTTCCGGGCAGGATCAGCCCCAGCATTTT. As protein: CSVSSGQDQPQHF.

This clonotype was recorded at least ten times. The chain uses TRBV7-2 and TRBJ2-1; weak D call: TRBD1 (5 bases). Germline loops: CDR1 SGHTA, CDR2 FQGNSA. The CDR3 runs to 13 residues. The V end lost 4 bases, the J end lost 3 bases, and 7 bases lay between the germline ends. The CDR3 bases are TGTGCCAGCAGCTGGACATTCTACAATGAGCAGTTCTTC. Translating it yields CASSWTFYNEQFF.

This clonotype was seen many times. The chain links TRBV6-1 to TRBJ2-2, with 10 bases identical to TRBD2. The V and J ends lost 7 bases and 4 bases, in that order; junction bases with no gene match: 9. This CDR3 region has 16 residues. Germline CDR1 MNHNS, CDR2 SASEGT. In nucleotides, the CDR3 is TGTGCCAGCACCCAACGGCCTAGCGGGAGCACCGGGGAGCTGTTTTTT. This codes for CASTQRPSGSTGELFF.

This sequence joins TRBV5-1 and TRBJ2-4, with D possibly being TRBD2 (5 bases). The CDR3 has 16 residues. Trimming removed 4 bases from V and 4 bases from J, with 18 bases in between. Germline V gene lookup returns CDR1 SGHRS and CDR2 YFSETQ. Here the CDR3 DNA reads TGCGCCAGCAGCACGGCTGGTGGGAGAGGTAAAAACATTCAGTACTTC. Amino acid sequence: CASSTAGGRGKNIQYF. The full variable domain, in which reference TRBV5-1 and TRBJ2-4 provide the parts outside the CDR3, is KAGVTQTPRYLIKTRGQQVTLSCSPISGHRSVSWYQQTPGQGLQFLFEYFSETQRNKGNFPGRFSGRQFSNSRSEMNVSTLELGDSALYLCASSTAGGRGKNIQYFGAGTRLSVL.

This clonotype has just a few counts. The rearrangement links TRBV20-1 to TRBJ2-2; 7 bases map to TRBD2. Looked up from germline, CDR1 is DFQATT and CDR2 is SNEGSKA (reference sequence). The CDR3 spans 14 residues. The V and J ends lost 2 bases and 7 bases, in that order; junction bases with no gene match: 7. The CDR3 sequence: CSARPGRSGGELFF. The CDR3 nucleotides read TGCAGTGCTAGACCCGGGAGGTCCGGCGGGGAGCTGTTTTTT.

At least ten counts were recorded for this clonotype. The genes are TRBV20-1 and TRBJ2-7, with 7 positions matching TRBD1. V shed 3 bases and J 4 bases; nucleotides not matched to a gene: 6. The CDR3 extends over 13 amino acids. Looked up from germline, CDR1 is DFQATT and CDR2 is SNEGSKA (reference sequence). The DNA for the CDR3 is TGCAGTGCTAGTTGGGACAGCCGATACGAGCAGTACTTC. Amino acid sequence: CSASWDSRYEQYF.

This clonotype was seen a few times. The chain links TRBV6-1 to TRBJ2-3; 13 nucleotides match TRBD2. The ends lost 4 bases at V and 6 bases at J; junction bases unmatched: 4. CDR3 length: 15 amino acids. Germline V gene sequence: CDR1 MNHNS, CDR2 SASEGT. CDR3 residues: CASSAGLAGIDTQYF. The CDR3 DNA follows: TGTGCCAGCAGTGCGGGACTAGCGGGAATTGATACGCAGTATTTT.

This clonotype was counted a few times. The gene calls are TRBV23-1 and TRBJ2-3; no definite D call. TRBV23-1 is an ORF for which the function is uncertain. V lost 8 bases, J lost 7 bases, and 10 bases lay in between. This CDR3 has 11 amino acids. For the CDR3, the DNA is TGCGCCAGCTCTCCCCTGAATACGCAGTATTTT. Protein product: CASSPLNTQYF.

On this clonotype itself: One junction end does not reproduce the germline sequence, and a read error may be involved. The genes are TRBV20-1 and TRBJ2-7; TRBD2 matches 12 bases. The CDR3 sequence is 16 residues long. Germline V gene sequence: CDR1 DFQATT, CDR2 SNEGSKA (reference sequence). The CDR3 reads CCAPGLAGIPGIEQYF. CDR3 bases: TGCTGTGCCCCGGGACTAGCGGGCATACCGGGGATCGAGCAGTACTTC.

The gene calls are TRBV5-1 and TRBJ2-7, with no clear D. The CDR3 totals 13 residues. Between the trimmed V and J ends, which lost 5 bases and 4 bases, there was a span of 13 bases. The V gene's germline CDR1 is SGHRS and CDR2 YFSETQ. CDR3 residues: CASSGDQLYEQYF. The CDR3 DNA reads as TGCGCCAGCAGTGGAGATCAACTGTACGAGCAGTACTTC.

Written as DNA, the CDR3 is TGTGCCAGCAGTTTACTGGGGCCCAATCAGCCCCAGCATTTT. It specifies CASSLLGPNQPQHF. V is TRBV28 and J is TRBJ1-5; TRBD1 might be the D (5 bases). The germline V gene encodes CDR1 MDHEN and CDR2 SYDVKM. Trimming shortened V by 2 bases and J by 3 bases, and 8 bases separated the two germline ends. The CDR3 covers 14 residues.

The CDR3 protein is CSASPLAGSTDTQYF. CDR3 DNA sequence: TGCAGTGCTAGCCCCCTAGCGGGGAGCACAGATACGCAGTATTTT. V is TRBV20-1 and J is TRBJ2-3, with 9 positions matching TRBD2. The CDR3 runs 15 residues. Losses at the gene ends were 3 bases for V and 0 bases for J; bases not matched to a gene: 4. The germline V gene has CDR1 DFQATT and CDR2 SNEGSKA (reference sequence).

J is TRBJ2-2 and V is TRBV25-1; D remains ambiguous. This CDR3 region has 12 residues. Trimming pared 0 bases from V and 7 bases from J, leaving 3 bases between. In germline, CDR1 is MGHDK, CDR2 SYGVNS. In DNA form, the CDR3 reads TGTGCCAGCAGTGAATACAGCGGGGAGCTGTTTTTT. It specifies CASSEYSGELFF.

In regard to this clonotype: An end of the junction does not agree with germline; a read error may underlie this. V is TRBV7-3 and J is TRBJ2-1; possible D gene TRBD2, 5 bases. Germline V gene lookup returns CDR1 SGHTA and CDR2 FQGTGA. The CDR3 consists of 15 residues. CDR3 protein: CASSRSAGSYHEQFF. In DNA, the CDR3 is TGTGCCAGCAGCCGTAGCGCCGGCTCCTACCATGAGCAGTTCTTC.

This clonotype was recorded many times. This sequence joins TRBV20-1 and TRBJ2-5; D is unclear. V was shortened by 6 bases and J by 0 bases, with 17 bases between the two germline ends. This CDR3 contains 15 residues. Germline V lookup: CDR1 DFQATT, CDR2 SNEGSKA (reference sequence). This CDR3 reads CSATQASRDQETQYF. The CDR3 bases are TGCAGTGCGACCCAAGCCTCTAGAGACCAAGAGACCCAGTACTTC.